The T cell receptor beta chain described here comes from a study of identical twins. Germline-derived CDR1 and CDR2 are MNHEY and SMNVEV (reference sequence). The CDR3 sequence is 14 residues long. V dropped 6 bases and J dropped 4 bases, with 14 bases sitting between them. MiXCR, run by TCRdb on the 5' RACE reads, gives a single entry per CDR3 protein. The sample carries about 200,000 distinct CDR3 sequences, around 6.5% recorded once. Another study also made use of these data, one on T cells expressing NK-cell markers.

Material: CD8+ T cells sorted from blood. The chain is built from TRBV27 and TRBJ2-3, with D maybe TRBD2 (6 bases). This clonotype was sampled from a woman under 30 in good health. In DNA form, the CDR3 reads TGTGCCAGCAGGGGACTCGCCGATGCAGATACGCAGTATTTT. Its protein is CASRGLADADTQYF.